The subject of this entry is one T cell receptor beta chain. Its specificity is not known. The germline CDR1 and CDR2 sequences are MRHNA and SNTAGT. The CDR3 has 14 residues. Trimming cost V 2 bases and J 2 bases, with 6 bases left between them. The PCR ran on 60 Vbeta and 13 Jbeta primers. The protocol was immunoSEQ multiplex PCR, while the TCRdb copy is restricted to in-frame clones and leaves out a portion. The sample gives 100,000 to 150,000 clones, 60% to 75% of which show up once; under 3% is in the top ten. The source of the sample is a study of cytomegalovirus exposure and HLA in healthy donors. Regarding the study as a whole: Exclusion as indistinguishable affected some V segments, including TRBV6-2 and TRBV6-3. Some TCR beta chains (roughly 160 of them) were listed as cytomegalovirus-associated. Productive status was seen about 90% or about 30% of the time for most TCR beta V segments in an earlier analysis. In a later analysis, V- and J-gene trimming of beta chains associated with a DCLRE1C missense variant, replicated independently.

The chain couples TRBV6-4 to TRBJ2-2; TRBD2 is a possible D gene (6 bases). The sequenced sample consisted of PBMCs. The receptor was isolated from a woman in her forties in good health and CMV-seropositive. CDR3 DNA sequence: TGTGCCAGCAGTGACGGACTAAACACCGGGGAGCTGTTTTTT. Its translation is CASSDGLNTGELFF.